Shown below are 32 T cell receptor beta chains from a single sample sequenced in a study of Graves' ophthalmopathy and Graves' hyperthyroidism. Amplification of the TCR beta CDR3 regions used RNA transcripts (as template). HTBI-primed RT-PCR formed the first round, and a multiplex PCR formed the second. TCRdb analysed the multiplex PCR reads with MiXCR anew, one entry per CDR3 protein. The top ten clones hold about 40% of a sample with about 740,000 distinct CDR3 sequences, around 40% of them seen once. What was sequenced was peripheral blood. Receptors originate from an adult man with Graves' ophthalmopathy.

The sample holds many counts of this clonotype. V gene TRBV5-1 combines with J gene TRBJ2-7; no firm D call. V lost 0 bases and J 3 bases, leaving 13 bases between the germline ends. This CDR3 comprises 15 residues. Germline V gene data show CDR1 as SGHRS and CDR2 as YFSETQ. The CDR3 sequence is CASSLGPDGFYEQYF. Written as DNA, the CDR3 is TGCGCCAGCAGCTTGGGACCTGACGGATTCTACGAGCAGTACTTC.

Comment on this clonotype: Because the CDR3 is missing its conserved closing phenylalanine or tryptophan, this is likely a read error. The chain has TRBV7-2 and TRBJ2-7, with D hard to call. V dropped 4 bases and J dropped 5 bases, with 18 bases sitting between them. From germline, CDR1 is SGHTA and CDR2 FQGNSA. This CDR3 is built from 15 residues. As DNA, the CDR3 is TGTGCCAGCAGCTCCCCTCGCGAACCGAAGGACGAGCAGTACCTC. Protein product: CASSSPREPKDEQYL.

In this sample, this clonotype turned up once. This CDR3 is CASSGVGRANTEAFF. The CDR3, as DNA: TGTGCCAGCAGTGGGGTCGGGAGGGCGAACACTGAAGCTTTCTTT. This chain connects TRBV25-1 to TRBJ1-1, with D unresolved. Trimming removed 4 bases from V and 1 base from J, with 13 bases in between. This CDR3 region has 15 residues. CDR1 and CDR2 from the germline V gene are MGHDK and SYGVNS.

CDR3 sequence: CASSFQGSNQPQHF. The CDR3 region has the DNA TGTGCCAGCAGCTTCCAGGGTTCAAATCAGCCCCAGCATTTT. The chain employs TRBV7-2 and TRBJ1-5; D is possibly TRBD1 (5 bases). V lost 3 bases to trimming and J lost 4 bases, with 10 bases between them. Germline V CDR1 and CDR2: SGHTA, FQGNSA. This CDR3 has 14 residues.

V is TRBV2 and J is TRBJ1-4, with D perhaps matching TRBD1 (5 bases). Looked up from germline, CDR1 is SNHLY and CDR2 is FYNNEI. The CDR3 contains 15 residues. Trimming stripped 6 bases from V and 1 base from J, with 12 bases between. The CDR3 DNA is TGTGCCAGCAGACGGCGGGGGGGAACTAATGAAAAACTGTTTTTT. Protein sequence: CASRRRGGTNEKLFF.

This clonotype was picked up a small number of times. This chain connects TRBV25-1 to TRBJ1-4, with 7 positions matching TRBD1. The germline V gene has CDR1 MGHDK and CDR2 SYGVNS. The CDR3 covers 14 residues. The trim removed 6 bases at V and 5 bases at J, leaving 6 bases unmatched. CDR3: CASSVGQVNEKLFF. CDR3 DNA: TGTGCCAGCAGCGTCGGACAGGTGAATGAAAAACTGTTTTTT. Complete variable domain (other parts from reference TRBV25-1 and TRBJ1-4): EADIYQTPRYLVIGTGKKITLECSQTMGHDKMYWYQQDPGMELHLIHYSYGVNSTEKGDLSSESTVSRIRTEHFPLTLESARPSHTSQYLCASSVGQVNEKLFFGSGTQLSVL.

This clonotype was counted once. The V call is TRBV7-7, the J call TRBJ2-3; 7 positions match TRBD1. The V gene end was trimmed by 3 bases and the J gene end by 3 bases; junction bases not matched to a gene: 3. The CDR3 runs 14 residues. Germline loops: CDR1 SSHAT, CDR2 FNYEAQ (reference sequence). DNA for the CDR3: TGTGCCAGCAGCTTGAACAGGGGAACAGATACGCAGTATTTT. Amino acid sequence: CASSLNRGTDTQYF. The whole variable domain, remainder taken from reference TRBV7-7 and TRBJ2-3, is GAGVSQSPRYKVTKRGQDVTLRCDPISSHATLYWYQQALGQGPEFLTYFNYEAQPDKSGLPSDRFSAERPEGSISTLTIQRTEQRDSAMYRCASSLNRGTDTQYFGPGTRLTVL.

This clonotype has a handful of counts. The rearrangement joins TRBV7-8 to TRBJ2-2; 7 bases are a match to TRBD2. CDR3 length: 15 residues. In germline, CDR1 is SGHVS, CDR2 FQNEAQ. The V and J ends lost 2 bases and 7 bases, in that order; junction bases with no gene match: 7. The CDR3 region is CASSLNRLAGGELFF. For the CDR3, the DNA is TGTGCCAGCAGCTTAAATAGACTAGCAGGCGGGGAGCTGTTTTTT.

This clonotype appeared a few times. V usage is TRBV14 and J usage is TRBJ2-5, with 8 bases fitting TRBD1. J lost 6 bases, V lost 4 bases, and 10 bases had no gene match. The CDR3 length is 15 residues. CDR1 is SGHDN and CDR2 is FVKESK in the germline V gene. CDR3 nucleotide sequence: TGTGCCAGCAGCCTAGATGCAGGGGGCCCCAAGACCCAGTACTTC. Protein: CASSLDAGGPKTQYF. The variable domain in full, with the rest retrieved from reference TRBV14 and TRBJ2-5, is EAGVTQFPSHSVIEKGQTVTLRCDPISGHDNLYWYRRVMGKEIKFLLHFVKESKQDESGMPNNRFLAERTGGTYSTLKVQPAELEDSGVYFCASSLDAGGPKTQYFGPGTRLLVL.

This clonotype was observed at least ten times. The rearrangement uses TRBV7-8 and TRBJ1-4, with D unclear. V was pared by 1 base and J by 10 bases, with 19 bases between. Germline V gene data show CDR1 as SGHVS and CDR2 as FQNEAQ. This CDR3 contains 16 residues. The DNA for the CDR3 is TGTGCCAGCAGCTTAGTTCGGTGCCTACATCGGAGAAAACTGTTTTTT. Its translation is CASSLVRCLHRRKLFF.

CDR3 protein: CASSRTGARTEAFF. Written as DNA, the CDR3 is TGTGCCAGCAGCAGAACAGGGGCGCGAACTGAAGCTTTCTTT. This chain uses TRBV7-3 with TRBJ1-1; 7 nucleotides match TRBD1. J lost 5 bases, V lost 5 bases, and 8 bases had no gene match. The CDR3 spans 14 residues. Germline loops: CDR1 SGHTA, CDR2 FQGTGA.

The CDR3 bases are TGCAGCGTTGGTCGTAGCGACAATGAGCAGTACTTC. Protein sequence: CSVGRSDNEQYF. The chain recombines TRBV29-1 with TRBJ2-4; tentative D call: TRBD2 (5 bases). Per the germline V gene, CDR1 is SQVTM and CDR2 is ANQGSEA. Trimming shortened V by 4 bases and J by 13 bases, and 17 bases separated the two germline ends. CDR3 length: 12 residues.

This clonotype has at least ten counts. A junction end diverges from the germline sequence, so it may reflect a read error. V gene TRBV29-1 combines with J gene TRBJ1-2, with 7 bases identical to TRBD1. The CDR3 consists of 15 residues. Per the germline V gene, CDR1 is SQVTM and CDR2 is ANQGSEA. CDR3 coding DNA: TGCAGCGTAGAAGCTCTAACGAGGGGGCAGGATGGCTACACCTTC. Translation gives CSVEALTRGQDGYTF.

As to this clonotype: The junction shows a germline mismatch at one end, possibly a read error. The V gene is TRBV5-1, the J gene TRBJ2-7; D call uncertain. Germline CDR1 and CDR2: SGHRS and YFSETQ. CDR3 length equals 15 residues. The CDR3 is CVSSLGPLSSYEQYF. For the CDR3, the DNA is TGCGTCAGCAGCTTAGGACCCTTGAGCTCCTACGAGCAGTACTTC.

This clonotype was seen many times. The chain couples TRBV12-3 or TRBV12-4 to TRBJ1-2; TRBD1 matches 8 bases. The CDR3 totals 15 residues. The V segment lost 5 bases and the J segment 4 bases; nucleotides outside the gene matches: 9. CDR3 residues: CASSTRTGLGYGYTF. The DNA for the CDR3 is TGTGCCAGCAGTACCCGGACAGGGCTGGGCTATGGCTACACCTTC.

There are many counts of this clonotype. The rearrangement links TRBV29-1 to TRBJ1-2; D is ambiguous. With 0 bases removed from V and 0 bases from J, the gap between germline ends came to 11 bases. The germline CDR1 and CDR2 sequences are SQVTM and ANQGSEA. The CDR3 has 15 residues. CDR3 residues: CSVEDRIYTNYGYTF. In nucleotides, the CDR3 is TGCAGCGTTGAAGACAGGATTTATACTAACTATGGCTACACCTTC.

This clonotype was detected many times. V gene TRBV29-1 combines with J gene TRBJ2-7, with 7 bases fitting TRBD1. The ends lost 7 bases at V and 1 base at J; junction bases unmatched: 4. This CDR3 comprises 12 residues. Germline V gene sequence: CDR1 SQVTM, CDR2 ANQGSEA. CDR3 residues: CSGMTGSYEQYF. DNA of the CDR3: TGCAGCGGTATGACAGGGTCCTACGAGCAGTACTTC.

For this clonotype: This sequence may be a read error, since a much larger clone differs from it by one base. The chain couples TRBV14 to TRBJ1-2; no clear D gene. Germline V CDR1 and CDR2: SGHDN, FVKESK. Trimming pared 4 bases from V and 4 bases from J, leaving 7 bases between. This CDR3 is 12 amino acids long. This CDR3 is CASSRNSYGYTF. CDR3 coding DNA: TGTGCCAGCAGCCGAAATAGCTATGGCTACACCTTC.

This chain uses TRBV2 with TRBJ1-1, with 8 bases that match TRBD1. This CDR3 spans 13 amino acids. The ends lost 6 bases at V and 7 bases at J; junction bases unmatched: 7. Germline-derived CDR1 and CDR2 are SNHLY and FYNNEI. The CDR3 coding sequence is TGTGCCAGCAGCCTGCGGACAGGGCTTGAAGCTTTCTTT. Its translation is CASSLRTGLEAFF.

This clonotype was recorded at least ten times. This chain joins TRBV29-1 and TRBJ2-7; TRBD2 is a possible D gene (6 bases). Trimming shortened V by 7 bases and J by 0 bases, and 10 bases separated the two germline ends. The CDR3 is 12 amino acids. Germline CDR1 SQVTM, CDR2 ANQGSEA. CDR3 nucleotide sequence: TGCAGCGCCGGGACTTTCTCCTACGAGCAGTACTTC. Its translation: CSAGTFSYEQYF.

The chain employs TRBV4-1 and TRBJ1-1; weak D call: TRBD1 (5 bases). V was shortened by 4 bases and J by 0 bases, with 9 bases between the two germline ends. The germline CDR1 and CDR2 sequences are MGHRA and YSYEKL. This CDR3 is built from 14 residues. CDR3: CASSPRQLNTEAFF. Here the CDR3 DNA reads TGCGCCAGCAGCCCGAGACAGCTGAACACTGAAGCTTTCTTT.

This chain uses TRBV2 with TRBJ1-4; D is possibly TRBD1 (6 bases). The V and J ends lost 8 bases and 1 base respectively, with 17 bases between them. CDR1 is SNHLY and CDR2 is FYNNEI in the germline V gene. The CDR3 spans 16 residues. As DNA, the CDR3 is TGTGCCAGCGGACAGACAACGGGGGGAACTAATGAAAAACTGTTTTTT. Amino acid sequence: CASGQTTGGTNEKLFF. Variable domain in full (rest from reference TRBV2 and TRBJ1-4): EPEVTQTPSHQVTQMGQEVILRCVPISNHLYFYWYRQILGQKVEFLVSFYNNEISEKSEIFDDQFSVERPDGSNFTLKIRSTKLEDSAMYFCASGQTTGGTNEKLFFGSGTQLSVL.

CDR3 DNA sequence: TGTGCCAGCTCACCCCAGGCTGTTAGCAATCAGCCCCAGCATTTT. This gives the protein CASSPQAVSNQPQHF. The chain couples TRBV24-1 to TRBJ1-5; D gene ambiguous. Per germline, CDR1 KGHDR and CDR2 SFDVKD. Trimming removed 11 bases from V and 0 bases from J, with 16 bases in between. The CDR3 length is 15 residues.

The table lists this clonotype with a few counts. This sequence joins TRBV20-1 and TRBJ1-1; 9 bases are shared with TRBD1. The ends lost 7 bases at V and 2 bases at J; junction bases unmatched: 8. This CDR3 has 14 amino acids. Germline assignment: CDR1 DFQATT and CDR2 SNEGSKA (reference sequence). The CDR3, as DNA: TGCAGTGTTGGGACAGGGAAGGTTAACACTGAAGCTTTCTTT. Translated, it gives CSVGTGKVNTEAFF.

For this clonotype: Since a much larger clone is just one base distant, this may be a read error. Without the conserved terminal phenylalanine or tryptophan, this CDR3 likely stems from a read error. The genes are TRBV25-1 and TRBJ1-1; 7 bases fit TRBD1. Trimming took 2 bases from V and 0 from J; bases not matched to a gene: 6. Looked up from germline, CDR1 is MGHDK and CDR2 is SYGVNS. The CDR3 spans 16 residues. In DNA form, the CDR3 reads TGTGCCAGCAGTGAAAAGACGACAGGGTTGAACACTGAAGCTTTCCTT. Translation: CASSEKTTGLNTEAFL.

This clonotype was detected many times. The chain joins TRBV9 to TRBJ1-1; 8 bases agree with TRBD1. Germline-derived CDR1 and CDR2 are SGDLS and YYNGEE. The CDR3 length is 15 residues. The ends lost 0 bases at V and 5 bases at J; junction bases unmatched: 6. The CDR3 DNA is TGTGCCAGCAGCGTAGAAACAGGGGGTCGAACTGAAGCTTTCTTT. Its protein product is CASSVETGGRTEAFF.

V and J are TRBV7-9 and TRBJ1-2; D remains unclear. V shed 0 bases and J shed 1 base, with 15 bases lying between them. This CDR3 has 17 residues. Looked up from germline, CDR1 is SEHNR and CDR2 is FQNEAQ (reference sequence). This CDR3 reads CASSLAIFAGINYGYTF. CDR3 nucleotides: TGTGCCAGCAGCTTAGCGATTTTTGCAGGAATTAACTATGGCTACACCTTC.

As DNA, the CDR3 is TGTGCCAGCAGCTTATTTTGGGGGGGAACCTACGAGCAGTACTTC. Protein: CASSLFWGGTYEQYF. V gene TRBV7-9 combines with J gene TRBJ2-7; 7 positions agree with TRBD2. This CDR3 region has 15 residues. J lost 2 bases, V lost 2 bases, and 6 bases had no gene match. Germline-derived CDR1 and CDR2 are SEHNR and FQNEAQ (reference sequence).

This chain links TRBV7-9 with TRBJ1-2; TRBD1 matches 11 bases. The germline gives CDR1 SEHNR, CDR2 FQNEAQ (reference sequence). The CDR3 is 16 residues long. With 4 bases clipped from V and 7 bases from J, the junction kept 11 bases outside the gene matches. The CDR3 reads CASSSYRDRGFRGYTF. CDR3 nucleotide sequence: TGTGCCAGCAGCTCGTACCGGGACAGGGGGTTTCGTGGCTACACCTTC.

This clonotype was counted many times. The chain joins TRBV2 to TRBJ1-4; TRBD1 might be the D (5 bases). The V gene lost 4 bases and the J gene lost 8 bases, with 14 bases spanning the gap. Germline CDR1 SNHLY, CDR2 FYNNEI. CDR3 size: 14 residues. CDR3 protein: CASSADKSREKLFF. CDR3 nucleotide sequence: TGTGCCAGCAGTGCGGACAAATCGAGAGAAAAACTGTTTTTT.

The J gene is TRBJ1-1, the V gene TRBV2; possibly TRBD1 for D (6 bases). The CDR3 is 15 residues long. With 5 bases removed from V and 1 base from J, the gap between germline ends came to 14 bases. Germline V lookup: CDR1 SNHLY, CDR2 FYNNEI. This CDR3 is CASSPFRTANTEAFF. Written as DNA, the CDR3 is TGTGCCAGCAGTCCCTTTAGGACAGCGAACACTGAAGCTTTCTTT. Together with reference TRBV2 and TRBJ1-1, the CDR3 gives the full variable domain: EPEVTQTPSHQVTQMGQEVILRCVPISNHLYFYWYRQILGQKVEFLVSFYNNEISEKSEIFDDQFSVERPDGSNFTLKIRSTKLEDSAMYFCASSPFRTANTEAFFGQGTRLTVV.

V and J are TRBV29-1 and TRBJ2-3; tentatively, D is TRBD2 (6 bases). Trimming pared 6 bases from V and 5 bases from J, leaving 12 bases between. CDR3 length: 12 amino acids. CDR1 and CDR2 from the germline V gene are SQVTM and ANQGSEA. CDR3 sequence reads: CSVERGGDTQYF. In DNA, the CDR3 is TGCAGCGTCGAACGGGGAGGAGATACGCAGTATTTT.